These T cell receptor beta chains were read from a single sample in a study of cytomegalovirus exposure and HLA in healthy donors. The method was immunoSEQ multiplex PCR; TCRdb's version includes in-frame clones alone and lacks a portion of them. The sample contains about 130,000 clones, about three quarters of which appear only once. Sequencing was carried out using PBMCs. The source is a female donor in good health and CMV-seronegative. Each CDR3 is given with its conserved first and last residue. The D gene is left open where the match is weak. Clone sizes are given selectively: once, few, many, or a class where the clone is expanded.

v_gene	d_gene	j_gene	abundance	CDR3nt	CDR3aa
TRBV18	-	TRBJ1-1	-	TGTGCCAGTTCACCATCAGGGTCGAGCACTGAAGCTTTCTTT	CASSPSGSSTEAFF
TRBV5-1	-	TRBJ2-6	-	TGCGCCAGCAGCGTACAGGATCCCGGGGCCAACGTCCTGACTTTC	CASSVQDPGANVLTF
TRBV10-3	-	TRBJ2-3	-	TGTGCCATCAGTGTCCGGGGTGATACGCAGTATTTT	CAISVRGDTQYF
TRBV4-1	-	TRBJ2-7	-	TGCGCCAGCAGCCTGGGCCTTCGAGGGTCCTACGAGCAGTACTTC	CASSLGLRGSYEQYF
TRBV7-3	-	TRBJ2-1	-	TGTGCCAGCAGCTCCTGGACTACGGGGGAGCAGTTCTTC	CASSSWTTGEQFF
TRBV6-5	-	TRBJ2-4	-	TGTGCCAGCAGCTCGCCACGACGGAGAAACATTCAGTACTTC	CASSSPRRRNIQYF
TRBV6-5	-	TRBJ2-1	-	TGTGCCAGCAGTTACTCGTGGGGGCGGAACAATGAGCAGTTCTTC	CASSYSWGRNNEQFF
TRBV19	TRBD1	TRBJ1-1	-	TGTGCCAGTAAACCGACAGGGGGTAAGGGGAACACTGAAGCTTTCTTT	CASKPTGGKGNTEAFF
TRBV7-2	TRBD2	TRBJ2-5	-	TGTGCCAGCAGCTTAGAGGGTAGACTAGCACTCCAAGAGACCCAGTACTTC	CASSLEGRLALQETQYF
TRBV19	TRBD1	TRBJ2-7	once	TGTGCCAGTAGTCTCGACAGGGGAATCTACGAGCAGTACTTC	CASSLDRGIYEQYF
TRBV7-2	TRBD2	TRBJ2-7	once	TGTGCCAGCAGCTTAAGAATCGAAAACGGGAGGATGCACGAGCAGTACTTC	CASSLRIENGRMHEQYF
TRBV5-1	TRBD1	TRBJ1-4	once	TGCGCCAGCAGTTGGGACAGGGGAGGGGAAAAACTGTTTTTT	CASSWDRGGEKLFF
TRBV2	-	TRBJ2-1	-	TGTGCCAGCAGGGACTACAACAATGAGCAGTTCTTC	CASRDYNNEQFF
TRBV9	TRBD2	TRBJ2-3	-	TGTGCCAGCAGCCTTCTAGCGGGAGCGAGCACAGATACGCAGTATTTT	CASSLLAGASTDTQYF
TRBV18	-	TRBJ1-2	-	TGTGCCAGCTCACTGGACAAGGCCTTTGGCTACACCTTC	CASSLDKAFGYTF
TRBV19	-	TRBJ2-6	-	TGTGCCAGTAGTCCAGGGGACAATGGGGCCAACGTCCTGACTTTC	CASSPGDNGANVLTF
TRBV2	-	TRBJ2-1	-	TGTGCCAGCACCAAAGGGACTCTACAATCCTACAATGAGCAGTTCTTC	CASTKGTLQSYNEQFF
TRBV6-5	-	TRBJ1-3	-	TGTGCCAGCAGGGGCAGTGGCAACACCGTATATTTT	CASRGSGNTVYF
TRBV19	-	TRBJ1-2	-	TGTGCCAGTTCTTCGGCAGGGGTCGACTATGGCTACACCTTC	CASSSAGVDYGYTF
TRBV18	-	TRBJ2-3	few	TGTGCCAGCTCACCGAAAGCGCGCACAGATACGCAGTATTTT	CASSPKARTDTQYF
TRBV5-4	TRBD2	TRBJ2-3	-	TGTGCCAGCAGCCCGGGACTAGCGGGGGGGCAGGATACGCAGTATTTT	CASSPGLAGGQDTQYF
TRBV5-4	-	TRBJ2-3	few	TGTGCCAGCAGCCCCCGGACACCACCCACAGATACGCAGTATTTT	CASSPRTPPTDTQYF
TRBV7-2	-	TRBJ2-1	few	TGTGCCAGCAGCCCTCCTTCCCTAGCGCACTCCTACAATGAGCAGTTCTTC	CASSPPSLAHSYNEQFF
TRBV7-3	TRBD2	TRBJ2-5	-	TGTGCCAGCAGCCTGGGGGAAGCGGGGGGCAAAGAGACCCAGTACTTC	CASSLGEAGGKETQYF
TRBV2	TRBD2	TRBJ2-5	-	TGTGCCAGCAGTGAAACTAGCGGGGGGGCCACGAAGACCCAGTACTTC	CASSETSGGATKTQYF
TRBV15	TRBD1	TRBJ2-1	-	TGTGCCACCAGCGCCGACAGGGGCCACTACAATGAGCAGTTCTTC	CATSADRGHYNEQFF
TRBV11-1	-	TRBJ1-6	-	TGTGCCAGCAGCTCTGGAGTGATAGGGGCCTCCTATAATTCACCCCTCCACTTT	CASSSGVIGASYNSPLHF
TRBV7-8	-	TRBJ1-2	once	TGTGCCAGCAGCTTAACCAACAAGTATGGCTACACCTTC	CASSLTNKYGYTF
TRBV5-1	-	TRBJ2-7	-	TGCGCCAGCATCGAAGGGAGCCCCAGCCCTTACGAGCAGTACTTC	CASIEGSPSPYEQYF
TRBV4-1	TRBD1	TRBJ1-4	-	TGCGCCAGCAGCCCGATCGTAGACAGGGCAACTAATGAAAAACTGTTTTTT	CASSPIVDRATNEKLFF
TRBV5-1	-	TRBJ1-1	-	TGCGCCAGCAGCCCAAATCCCCAGGGGCTGAACACTGAAGCTTTCTTT	CASSPNPQGLNTEAFF
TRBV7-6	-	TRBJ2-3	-	TGTGCCAACAGCTTAGCCCCGGGGGGCCCAGATACGCAGTATTTT	CANSLAPGGPDTQYF
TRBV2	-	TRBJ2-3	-	TGTGCCAGCAGTGAAATATACGAGAACGCAGATACGCAGTATTTT	CASSEIYENADTQYF
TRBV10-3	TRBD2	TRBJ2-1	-	TGTGCCATCACCAGCGGGGGGGCAAATGAGCAGTTCTTC	CAITSGGANEQFF
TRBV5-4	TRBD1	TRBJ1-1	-	TGTGCCAGCAGCTTTACCACAGGGGGACCAAACACTGAAGCTTTCTTT	CASSFTTGGPNTEAFF
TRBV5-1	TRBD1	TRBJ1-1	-	TGCGCCAGCAGCGGCAACCAACGACAGGGTAAGAGCACTGAAGCTTTCTTT	CASSGNQRQGKSTEAFF
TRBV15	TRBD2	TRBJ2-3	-	TGTGCCACCAGCAGCGAGGGAATAGCGGGGGTTAGCACAGATACGCAGTATTTT	CATSSEGIAGVSTDTQYF
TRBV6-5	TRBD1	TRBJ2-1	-	TGTGCCAGCAGGGGGGACAGGGCCAACTACAATGAGCAGTTCTTC	CASRGDRANYNEQFF
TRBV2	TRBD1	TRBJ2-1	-	TGTGCCAGCAGACGACAGGGAAGCTCCTACAATGAGCAGTTCTTC	CASRRQGSSYNEQFF
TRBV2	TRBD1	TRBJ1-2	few	TGTGCCAGACTAGGGACAGTCTATGGCTACACCTTC	CARLGTVYGYTF
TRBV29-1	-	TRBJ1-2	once	TGCAGCGTTGAATGGTCCAGGGGCTATGGCTACACCTTC	CSVEWSRGYGYTF
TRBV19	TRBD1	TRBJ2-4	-	TGTGCCAGTACCGCAGGAAGAGCAGGGGGCGCAAACATTCAGTACTTC	CASTAGRAGGANIQYF
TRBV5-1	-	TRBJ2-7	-	TGCGCCAGCAGCCAGCGGAATAAAGGTGTCGAGCAGTACTTC	CASSQRNKGVEQYF
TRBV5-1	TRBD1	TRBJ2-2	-	TGCGCCAGCAGCCTCACAGGGGATAGTACCGGGGAGCTGTTTTTT	CASSLTGDSTGELFF
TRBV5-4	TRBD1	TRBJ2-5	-	TGTGCCAGCAGCTCAGGACAGGGTAGGAAGACCCAGTACTTC	CASSSGQGRKTQYF
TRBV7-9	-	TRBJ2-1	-	TGTGCCAGCAGCTTAACTAGAAATGAGCAGTTCTTC	CASSLTRNEQFF
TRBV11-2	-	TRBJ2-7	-	TGTGCCAGCAGCTACCCAGGTGCTGCCTACGAGCAGTACTTC	CASSYPGAAYEQYF